Listed below are T cell receptor beta chains from one sample, sequenced in a study of cytomegalovirus exposure and HLA in healthy donors. Produced via immunoSEQ multiplex PCR; TCRdb's table is partial and in-frame only. The sample includes 260,000 or so clones, around 89% of them seen just once. The sequenced sample was PBMCs. Receptors were obtained from a woman aged 18-35 years in good health and CMV-seronegative. Each CDR3 is given with its conserved first and last residue. A D gene is named only where the DNA matches it firmly. Clone sizes are given selectively: once, few, many, or a class where the clone is expanded.

TRBJ2-1 | TRBV5-1 | TRBD2 | . | CASSYRGGDYNEQFF | TGCGCCAGCAGCTATCGCGGGGGGGACTACAATGAGCAGTTCTTC
TRBJ1-1 | TRBV6-5 | . | . | CASSLAAENTEAFF | TGTGCCAGCAGTCTAGCGGCCGAAAACACTGAAGCTTTCTTT
TRBJ2-7 | TRBV28 | . | . | CASRRAPNDFYEQYF | TGTGCCAGCAGGAGGGCTCCGAACGATTTCTACGAGCAGTACTTC
TRBJ2-1 | TRBV9 | . | . | CASSLPGSSYNEQFF | TGTGCCAGCAGCCTACCCGGGAGCTCCTACAATGAGCAGTTCTTC
TRBJ2-2 | TRBV19 | TRBD2 | . | CASSMSGSVTGELFF | TGTGCCAGTAGTATGAGCGGGAGTGTCACCGGGGAGCTGTTTTTT
TRBJ2-5 | TRBV2 | . | . | CASSGATVVETQYF | TGTGCCAGCAGTGGAGCGACAGTCGTAGAGACCCAGTACTTC
TRBJ2-1 | TRBV27 | . | . | CASSLGRLPYNEQFF | TGTGCCAGCAGTTTGGGGCGGCTTCCCTACAATGAGCAGTTCTTC
TRBJ1-5 | TRBV6-1 | . | . | CASSGLGAPDQPQHF | TGTGCCAGCAGTGGATTGGGGGCCCCCGATCAGCCCCAGCATTTT
TRBJ2-5 | TRBV5-1 | TRBD2 | once | CASSSIGLAVETQYF | TGCGCCAGCAGCTCAATAGGACTAGCAGTAGAGACCCAGTACTTC
TRBJ2-1 | TRBV10-3 | . | . | CAIRADRNNEQFF | TGTGCCATCAGGGCCGACAGAAACAATGAGCAGTTCTTC
TRBJ2-7 | TRBV28 | TRBD2 | few | CASSFELAFIEQYF | TGTGCCAGCAGTTTTGAACTAGCGTTTATTGAGCAGTACTTC
TRBJ2-1 | TRBV5-1 | TRBD2 | . | CASSLKGGSSYNEQFF | TGCGCCAGCAGCTTGAAAGGCGGGAGCTCCTACAATGAGCAGTTCTTC
TRBJ2-3 | TRBV7-2 | . | . | CASSQRTATDTQYF | TGTGCCAGCAGCCAAAGGACTGCCACAGATACGCAGTATTTT
TRBJ2-4 | TRBV28 | . | . | CASTPFAAKNIQYF | TGTGCCAGCACCCCCTTCGCGGCCAAAAACATTCAGTACTTC
TRBJ2-5 | TRBV6-6 | . | . | CASSQGGQETQYF | TGTGCCAGCAGTCAGGGGGGACAAGAGACCCAGTACTTC
TRBJ1-1 | TRBV6-5 | . | . | CASSYSRAVGERRAFF | TGTGCCAGCAGTTACTCGAGAGCGGTCGGGGAACGGCGGGCTTTCTTT
TRBJ2-2 | TRBV7-9 | TRBD2 | . | CASSPSPFTSGSTGELFF | TGTGCCAGCAGCCCTAGCCCTTTCACTAGCGGGAGTACCGGGGAGCTGTTTTTT
TRBJ2-3 | TRBV9 | . | . | CASSVRIQVTDTQYF | TGTGCCAGCAGCGTACGGATTCAGGTCACAGATACGCAGTATTTT
TRBJ1-1 | TRBV27 | . | . | CASSLSGQNTEAFF | TGTGCCAGCAGCCTTTCGGGACAGAACACTGAAGCTTTCTTT
TRBJ1-1 | TRBV9 | . | . | CASSVVGSNTEAFF | TGTGCCAGCAGCGTAGTAGGGAGTAACACTGAAGCTTTCTTT
TRBJ2-1 | TRBV5-1 | TRBD2 | . | CASSLSLAGGPNEQFF | TGCGCCAGCAGCTTGTCCCTAGCGGGAGGGCCCAATGAGCAGTTCTTC
TRBJ1-1 | TRBV27 | . | . | CASCPGTFSLNTEAFF | TGTGCCAGCTGCCCTGGGACTTTTTCCCTGAACACTGAAGCTTTCTTT
TRBJ2-1 | TRBV5-4 | . | . | CASVSGSSYNEQFF | TGTGCCAGCGTAAGCGGTAGCTCCTACAATGAGCAGTTCTTC
TRBJ2-5 | TRBV6-1 | . | . | CASSERDQETQYF | TGTGCCAGCAGTGAAAGAGATCAAGAGACCCAGTACTTC
TRBJ2-6 | TRBV27 | TRBD1 | . | CASSYHERQGSGANVLTF | TGTGCCAGCAGTTATCACGAAAGACAGGGCTCTGGGGCCAACGTCCTGACTTTC